This T cell receptor (beta chain) was recorded in a study of memory CD8 T cells in hepatitis C reinfection. V lost 2 bases to trimming and J lost 4 bases; unmatched junction nucleotides: 7. The CDR3 is 15 amino acids. Germline values: CDR1 MGHRA, CDR2 YSYEKL. As to time point: late/post reinfection, 12 to 24 weeks after detection. TCR sequencing was done directly ex vivo on sorted cells, without expansion in vitro. Profiled with immunoSEQ multiplex PCR; TCRdb holds only in-frame clones, not every one. The data show tens of thousands of clones, 75% to 90% seen once. This clone was seen just once. The genes are TRBV4-1 and TRBJ2-5, with 7 bases aligning to TRBD2. What was sequenced was naive CD8+ T cells sorted from blood. The TCR sequence derives from a young man with hepatitis C virus infection. The CDR3 here is CASSQRYTGGETQYF. In DNA, the CDR3 is TGCGCCAGCAGCCAACGGTATACGGGGGGAGAGACCCAGTACTTC.